The clone carrying this T cell receptor beta chain was counted a single time. The sample originates from a study of blood T cell repertoires in COVID-19. Study-level information: Material from acute and convalescent COVID-19 was sourced from the United States, Italy and Spain. Sources were T cells, B-cell-depleted T cells, or PBMCs; the material itself was cDNA or gDNA.

The ends were cut back, 5 bases at V and 0 bases at J, with 24 bases in the middle. Germline lookup yields CDR1 SGHAT and CDR2 FQNNGV. The CDR3 contains 19 residues. Profiled with immunoSEQ multiplex PCR; TCRdb holds only in-frame clones, not every one. The sample includes hundreds of thousands of clones, roughly 86% of them seen just once. The sample comprised PBMCs or T cells enriched from blood (not recorded which). The sequence derives from a woman in her 30s who had recovered from COVID-19. This sequence joins TRBV11-2 and TRBJ2-3, with D perhaps matching TRBD2 (6 bases). The CDR3 DNA is TGTGCCAGCAGCCCCGCTTGGGGGGAGTACCCTTCTAGCACAGATACGCAGTATTTT. It codes for CASSPAWGEYPSSTDTQYF.